The present entry profiles one T cell receptor (beta chain) with its context. The antigen is undetermined. This entry is derived from a study of OX40 agonist ivuxolimab in advanced cancers. Study outcomes and limitations: CD4+ and CD8+ blood T cells expanded clonally by week 6 at 0.1 to 3.0 mg/kg.

This table comes from immunoSEQ multiplex PCR, and its TCRdb copy is limited to in-frame clones, with some not included. The sample consists of 25,000 to 35,000 clones, 70% to 90% of them appearing once. Samples were taken at baseline and on day 1 of cycles 4 and 7. This clonotype was obtained from an adult with an advanced solid tumor such as melanoma, head and neck, liver or kidney cancer. The sample was CD4+ or CD8+ T cells sorted from blood, taken in a trial of the OX40 agonist ivuxolimab.

The CDR3 sequence is CASSFEASGRYNEQFF. The CDR3 coding sequence is TGTGCCAGCAGCTTTGAGGCTAGCGGTCGGTACAATGAGCAGTTCTTC. The chain uses TRBV7-8 and TRBJ2-1; 7 nucleotides match TRBD2. Trimming removed 3 bases from V and 4 bases from J; junction bases left unmatched: 9. CDR1 is SGHVS and CDR2 is FQNEAQ in the germline V gene. CDR3 size: 16 residues.